This T cell receptor beta chain was sequenced in a study of Ad26.COV2.S vaccination and SARS-CoV-2 variants (dated by TCRdb to the early 2020s). Some background on the complete study: Vaccine-arm donors were drawn from COV1001, a multicentre, randomized, double-blind, placebo-controlled phase I-IIa trial of Ad26.COV2.S in healthy adults. Ad26.COV2.S was administered intramuscularly at a dose of 5x10^10 or 1x10^11 viral particles, either as one shot or as two shots given 56 days apart. Investigators remained blinded to trial group allocation during experiments and outcome assessment. A total of some 30 samples were included in the TCR-sequenced set, comprising about 20 Ad26.COV2.S vaccine recipients, 5 placebo recipients and 8 SARS-CoV-2 convalescent individuals. Sequencing of the TCRbeta repertoire served to evaluate the specificity and breadth of SARS-CoV-2-reactive T cell receptors following Ad26.COV2.S vaccination. Trial participants were randomized into five groups of five: low-dose or high-dose Ad26.COV2.S given once or twice, or placebo on both occasions.

The immunoSEQ Assay was used to sequence TCRbeta CDR3 regions. After extraction, genomic DNA underwent amplification by bias-controlled multiplex PCR, followed by high-throughput sequencing. In the original analysis: To quantify the absolute abundance of every unique TCRbeta CDR3 region, sequences were collapsed and filtered. T cell fraction was estimated by normalization of TCRbeta template counts to usable DNA, with usable DNA being measured through amplification of reference genes present in all nucleated cells. Repertoire TCRs were annotated as SARS-CoV-2-specific by exact matching of V gene, CDR3 amino acid sequence and J gene to a known reactive TCR set. The reference SARS-CoV-2 TCR set was derived from MIRA and filtered for enrichment in COVID-19-positive ImmuneCODE repertoires, a step that removed public or cross-reactive TCRs. Drawing on the MIRA antigens, annotated TCRs were analysed further at the level of specific ORF or position within ORF. Breadth was defined as the number of annotated unique rearrangements divided by the total number of unique productive rearrangements, and depth was defined as the summed frequency of the annotated unique rearrangements. Group comparisons of TCR breadth used two-sided Wilcoxon rank-sum tests. Imported from immuneACCESS, the table was reduced by TCRdb to in-frame sequences with V and J called. These copies leave out some clones; in studies compared against another copy, an unresolved V gene accounts for under half, and the cause of the remainder is not known. The V and J calls and clone size were taken over from that table, and D and trimming were inferred from the DNA. The sample data list 500,000 or so clones, and roughly 85% of these were observed just once. The ten most abundant clones make up over 10% of the sample.

Findings and caveats that apply to the study as a whole: After vaccination, substantial breadth of spike-specific CD8+ and CD4+ T cell responses was reported. The authors noted that total T cell responses may have been underestimated by the TCR breadth and depth analyses. Compared with placebo recipients, Ad26.COV2.S recipients showed higher spike-specific TCR breadth (P = 0.0014). The study lacked the statistical power to compare responses across vaccine doses or regimens. Non-spike TCR breadth was comparable between vaccine and placebo recipients, consistent with the vaccine containing only spike.

The meaning of the sample's treatment or condition label: 19 received Ad26.COV2.S at low or high dose, single or two shots; roughly 5 received placebo; per-sample allocation not given. Repertoires of vaccine and placebo recipients were sequenced from samples taken on day 63 after the first injection. Cohort 1b enrolled some 25 adults aged 18-55 years at a single site in Boston, USA, between 29 July and 7 August 2020. Ad26.COV2.S was a replication-incompetent adenovirus type 26 vector that expressed a prefusion-stabilized SARS-CoV-2 spike protein derived from the original Wuhan strain. The cysteine opens and the phenylalanine closes a CDR3 of 15 amino acids. The only DNA kept is the CDR3, 45 bases in frame from the first base. The germline V gene specifies SNHLY as CDR1 and FYNNEI as CDR2. Compared with germline, V lacks 6 bases and J lacks 4 bases; bases without a gene match: 9. Concerning this clone: Which antigen it targets is not known. No qualities accompany the bases; no much larger clone lies one base away.

The sequencing used peripheral blood, collected in a trial of Ad26.COV2.S vaccine versus placebo. The receptor's source is a person between 18 and 65 years old who received the Ad26.COV2.S COVID-19 vaccine or a placebo. The chain links TRBV2 with TRBJ1-1, with 9 bases in between that match TRBD1. The DNA sequence is given as TGTGCCAGCAGCTTTGGACAGGGGAGCGGCACTGAAGCTTTCTTT. This is translated as CASSFGQGSGTEAFF.